This T cell receptor (beta chain) was found in a study of circulating CD8 cells and anti-PD-1 response in melanoma. Points from the study as a whole: Only baseline and M1 samples entered the published repertoire comparisons.

Trimming removed 10 bases from V and 5 bases from J; junction bases left unmatched: 3. Germline V CDR1 and CDR2: MGHDK, SYGVNS. The CDR3 length is 12 residues. Four subsets defined by PD-1 and/or TIGIT were sorted from live CD3+CD8+TCRalphabeta+ cells. By share, this clonotype counts as large. Its antigen remains unidentified. Each library started from approximately 15 ng of total RNA using the QIAseq Immune Repertoire TCR panel. TCRdb re-called the reads through MiXCR, storing one row per CDR3 protein. The table has around 520 distinct CDR3 sequences, approximately 7.4% seen once; the top ten hold 40% to 55%.

The TCR comes from a human donor with melanoma. The chain recombines TRBV25-1 with TRBJ2-7; 12 bases match TRBD1. The sequencing used CD8+ T cells from PBMCs, collected at baseline or after one month of anti-PD-1 therapy (not recorded which). This CDR3 is CATGTGGDEQYF. In DNA, the CDR3 is TGTGCCACCGGGACAGGGGGCGACGAGCAGTACTTC.